This TCR beta chain appears in the sequencing data of a study of control samples from healthy donors and cancer patients. The CDR3 sequence is 17 residues long. CDR1 is ENHRY, CDR2 SYGVKD, per germline. The V gene lost 0 bases and the J gene lost 1 base, with 12 bases spanning the gap. Clones were sequenced by immunoSEQ multiplex PCR, and TCRdb holds only the in-frame ones, with some missing. The sample carries about 130,000 clones, approximately 90% recorded once. The sequence came from a man between 18 and 29 years old in good health. This rearrangement joins TRBV10-3 to TRBJ2-2; TRBD2 is a possible D gene (5 bases). The specimen was blood. The DNA for the CDR3 is TGTGCCATCAGTGAGTCGGATTCGGGAAGGAACACCGGGGAGCTGTTTTTT. Translation: CAISESDSGRNTGELFF.